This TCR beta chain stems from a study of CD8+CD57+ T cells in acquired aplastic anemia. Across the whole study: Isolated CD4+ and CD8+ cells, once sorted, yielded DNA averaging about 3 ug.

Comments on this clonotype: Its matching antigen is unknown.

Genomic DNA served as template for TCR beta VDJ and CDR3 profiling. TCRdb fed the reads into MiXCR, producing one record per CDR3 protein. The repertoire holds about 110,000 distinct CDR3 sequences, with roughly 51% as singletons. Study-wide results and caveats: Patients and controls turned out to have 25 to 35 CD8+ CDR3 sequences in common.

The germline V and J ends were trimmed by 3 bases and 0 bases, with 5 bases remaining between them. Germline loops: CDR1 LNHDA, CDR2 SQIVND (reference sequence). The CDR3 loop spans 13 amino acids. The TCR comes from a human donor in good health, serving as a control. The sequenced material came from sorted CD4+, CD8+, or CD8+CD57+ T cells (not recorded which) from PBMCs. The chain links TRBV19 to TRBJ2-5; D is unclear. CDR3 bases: TGTGCCAGTAGTATGTACAACCAAGAGACCCAGTACTTC. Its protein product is CASSMYNQETQYF.